Below are 31 T cell receptor beta chains sequenced from a single sample in a study of blood T cell repertoires in COVID-19. The protocol was immunoSEQ multiplex PCR, while the TCRdb copy is restricted to in-frame clones and leaves out a portion. The top ten clones hold around 4.2% of a sample with approximately 300,000 clones, roughly 80% of them seen once. Material: peripheral blood. The receptors here all came from a woman aged 45 to 65 with active or convalescent COVID-19.

This chain uses TRBV29-1 with TRBJ2-4, with D perhaps matching TRBD1 (5 bases). This CDR3 is 13 amino acids long. CDR1 is SQVTM, CDR2 ANQGSEA, per germline. V lost 2 bases and J 8 bases, leaving 13 bases between the germline ends. CDR3 residues: CSVERGKRDIQYF. The CDR3 bases are TGCAGCGTTGAAAGGGGAAAACGGGACATTCAGTACTTC.

This clone was seen a single time. The gene calls are TRBV7-2 and TRBJ2-2, with a weak D call TRBD1 (5 bases). Germline V CDR1 and CDR2: SGHTA, FQGNSA. The CDR3 has 16 residues. V gave up 4 bases and J gave up 0 bases, with 12 bases separating them. This chain's CDR3 is CASSSRTQSNTGELFF. For the CDR3, the DNA is TGTGCCAGCAGCTCTAGGACACAATCGAACACCGGGGAGCTGTTTTTT.

The rearrangement links TRBV5-1 to TRBJ2-5; D is perhaps TRBD2 (5 bases). CDR1 is SGHRS and CDR2 is YFSETQ in the germline V gene. This CDR3 has 17 residues. Trimming removed 2 bases at V and 1 base at J, with 18 bases between. The DNA for the CDR3 is TGCGCCAGCAGCTTATCTCACGGGGTTTACTCCCAAGAGACCCAGTACTTC. This sequence encodes CASSLSHGVYSQETQYF.

The DNA for the CDR3 is TGTGCCAGCAGTTACTCGACTAGCGGGGAGGGTGAGCAGTTCTTC. Translating gives CASSYSTSGEGEQFF. The chain couples TRBV6-5 to TRBJ2-1, with 11 bases that match TRBD2. In germline, CDR1 is MNHEY, CDR2 SVGAGI. Losses at the gene ends were 0 bases for V and 9 bases for J; bases not matched to a gene: 4. CDR3 length equals 15 residues.

This clone was counted only a few times. The V and J genes are TRBV5-1 and TRBJ1-1, with D unresolved. The V end was cut by 0 bases, the J end by 4 bases, with 13 bases between. Germline CDR1 is SGHRS and CDR2 is YFSETQ. CDR3 size: 15 residues. The CDR3 sequence is CASSLENGEGTEAFF. Written as DNA, the CDR3 is TGCGCCAGCAGCTTGGAGAACGGGGAGGGCACTGAAGCTTTCTTT.

This clone was seen just once. The chain links TRBV6-1 to TRBJ2-3, with 8 bases matching TRBD1. Germline loops: CDR1 MNHNS, CDR2 SASEGT. The V segment lost 1 base and the J segment 2 bases; nucleotides outside the gene matches: 8. This CDR3 spans 17 amino acids. The CDR3: CASSEVFRDRFTDTQYF. In DNA form, the CDR3 reads TGTGCCAGCAGTGAAGTTTTCCGGGACAGGTTCACAGATACGCAGTATTTT.

For this clone: The same CDR3 also results from other DNA sequences found in this sample. The genes are TRBV5-4 and TRBJ2-7; TRBD2 aligns across 10 bases. J was trimmed by 0 bases and V by 4 bases; bases with no gene match: 4. Germline V gene sequence: CDR1 SGHNT, CDR2 YYREEE (reference sequence). The CDR3 has 15 residues. This CDR3 is CASSTRTSGSYEQYF. The CDR3 DNA is TGTGCCAGCAGCACCCGGACTAGCGGCTCCTACGAGCAGTACTTC.

V and J are TRBV5-4 and TRBJ1-1; 10 positions agree with TRBD1. The CDR3 extends over 16 amino acids. Looked up from germline, CDR1 is SGHNT and CDR2 is YYREEE (reference sequence). V lost 6 bases, J lost 0 bases, and 8 bases stayed unmatched. In DNA form, the CDR3 reads TGTGCCAGCAACCCGGGACAGGGGATCATGAACACTGAAGCTTTCTTT. Its translation: CASNPGQGIMNTEAFF.

The chain recombines TRBV19 with TRBJ1-2; no clear D gene. This CDR3 region has 19 residues. Deletions cut 3 bases from V and 4 bases from J, with 27 bases between. Germline CDR1 reads LNHDA; CDR2 reads SQIVND (reference sequence). The CDR3 sequence: CASSIGPQWVREVGYGYTF. Here the CDR3 DNA reads TGTGCCAGTAGTATTGGCCCCCAGTGGGTTCGTGAGGTCGGCTATGGCTACACCTTC.

The CDR3 is CATSRGGVNEKLFF. The CDR3 nucleotides read TGTGCCACCAGCAGAGGGGGGGTTAATGAAAAACTGTTTTTT. V usage is TRBV15 and J usage is TRBJ1-4; D is perhaps TRBD1 (5 bases). Trimming stripped 1 base from V and 4 bases from J, with 7 bases between. Germline V gene sequence: CDR1 LNHNV, CDR2 YYDKDF (reference sequence). The CDR3 loop spans 14 amino acids.

The J gene is TRBJ1-3, the V gene TRBV7-9; weak D call: TRBD1 (6 bases). In germline, CDR1 is SEHNR, CDR2 FQNEAQ (reference sequence). V lost 1 base and J 3 bases, leaving 16 bases between the germline ends. The CDR3 extends over 17 amino acids. The DNA of the CDR3 is TGTGCCAGCAGCTTAGTGACCTGGGGGGGCGATGGAAACACCATATATTTT. Translating it yields CASSLVTWGGDGNTIYF.

The CDR3 DNA reads TGTGCCAGCAGTTACTTGACAGGGCAAGAGACCCAGTACTTC. This translates into CASSYLTGQETQYF. The rearrangement joins TRBV6-5 to TRBJ2-5, with 7 bases matching TRBD1. From germline, CDR1 is MNHEY and CDR2 SVGAGI. The CDR3 consists of 14 residues. Trimming at V came to 1 base and at J to 2 bases, leaving 1 base not matched to a gene.

The chain uses TRBV25-1 and TRBJ2-3; 8 positions agree with TRBD1. J was trimmed by 3 bases and V by 5 bases; bases with no gene match: 7. Germline lookup yields CDR1 MGHDK and CDR2 SYGVNS. The CDR3 contains 15 residues. The CDR3 reads CASSIGQGWTDTQYF. For the CDR3, the DNA is TGTGCCAGCAGTATAGGACAGGGTTGGACAGATACGCAGTATTTT.

The genes are TRBV10-2 and TRBJ2-1; TRBD2 agrees at 14 bases. Germline values: CDR1 WSHSY, CDR2 SAAADI. This CDR3 region has 20 residues. Trimming cost V 9 bases and J 1 base; bases outside gene matches: 17. CDR3 bases: TGCGCCAGTCAGGGGGCGACTAGCGGGAGGGCCGGGAAATCCTACAATGAGCAGTTCTTC. Its translation is CASQGATSGRAGKSYNEQFF.

V and J are TRBV2 and TRBJ1-2; 7 positions match TRBD1. Losses at the gene ends were 9 bases for V and 7 bases for J; bases not matched to a gene: 17. CDR1 and CDR2 from the germline V gene are SNHLY and FYNNEI. The CDR3 runs 15 residues. As DNA, the CDR3 is TGTGCCAGTCGTATCACCGCGGACAGGTCTGGTGGCTACACCTTC. Its translation: CASRITADRSGGYTF.

The rearrangement uses TRBV7-8 and TRBJ2-1; 7 nucleotides line up with TRBD2. Germline CDR1 is SGHVS and CDR2 is FQNEAQ. This CDR3 is built from 17 residues. Losses at the gene ends were 5 bases for V and 8 bases for J; bases not matched to a gene: 18. CDR3 in amino acids: CASSETSNLLEGHEQFF. The DNA of the CDR3 is TGTGCCAGCAGCGAGACTAGCAACCTCCTAGAGGGCCATGAGCAGTTCTTC.

This chain links TRBV19 with TRBJ2-3; 14 positions agree with TRBD2. V dropped 1 base and J dropped 2; count of bases not matched to a gene: 8. The CDR3 has 19 residues. Germline values: CDR1 LNHDA, CDR2 SQIVND (reference sequence). As DNA, the CDR3 is TGTGCCAGTAGTATAGCTGGTCGGGGACTAGCGGGAGCCACAGATACGCAGTATTTT. Its protein product is CASSIAGRGLAGATDTQYF.

The chain has TRBV19 and TRBJ1-2; D call uncertain. Trimming stripped 1 base from V and 5 bases from J, with 2 bases between. This CDR3 contains 11 residues. The germline CDR1 and CDR2 sequences are LNHDA and SQIVND (reference sequence). CDR3 sequence reads: CASSIAYGYTF. The CDR3 nucleotides are TGTGCCAGTAGTATAGCTTATGGCTACACCTTC.

This clone was found once. The chain couples TRBV2 to TRBJ2-7, with a possible D match to TRBD2 (5 bases). CDR3 length equals 12 residues. Trimming removed 8 bases at V and 5 bases at J, with 13 bases between. The germline V gene encodes CDR1 SNHLY and CDR2 FYNNEI. The CDR3 coding sequence is TGTGCCAGCGGGAGCGCGATCCACGAGCAGTACTTC. This encodes CASGSAIHEQYF.

This clone showed up just once. The V gene is TRBV5-1, the J gene TRBJ2-1, with D possibly being TRBD1 (6 bases). V shed 4 bases and J shed 5 bases, with 19 bases lying between them. The CDR3 covers 16 residues. CDR1 and CDR2 (germline): SGHRS, YFSETQ. The CDR3 here is CASSPQGRFGDNEQFF. DNA for the CDR3: TGCGCCAGCAGCCCGCAGGGGCGGTTTGGGGACAATGAGCAGTTCTTC. Full variable domain (missing parts from reference TRBV5-1 and TRBJ2-1): KAGVTQTPRYLIKTRGQQVTLSCSPISGHRSVSWYQQTPGQGLQFLFEYFSETQRNKGNFPGRFSGRQFSNSRSEMNVSTLELGDSALYLCASSPQGRFGDNEQFFGPGTRLTVL.

This chain uses TRBV5-6 with TRBJ1-6; 7 nucleotides agree with TRBD1. There are 16 residues in the CDR3. V lost 4 bases to trimming and J lost 10 bases; unmatched junction nucleotides: 14. Germline CDR1 reads SGHDT; CDR2 reads YYEEEE. CDR3 in DNA: TGTGCCAGCAGCCCACAGGGGAAAGGGGCCTACTCACCCCTCCACTTT. Its protein is CASSPQGKGAYSPLHF.

V is TRBV18 and J is TRBJ1-1; possible D gene TRBD1, 5 bases. V lost 5 bases to trimming and J lost 0 bases, with 16 bases between them. Germline lookup yields CDR1 KGHSH and CDR2 LQKENI. The CDR3 consists of 16 residues. DNA for the CDR3: TGTGCCAGCTCATCTTGGACAAGCCTGTTGAACACTGAAGCTTTCTTT. It encodes CASSSWTSLLNTEAFF.

V is TRBV7-2 and J is TRBJ2-7; TRBD2 agrees at 8 bases. The CDR3 spans 14 residues. CDR1 and CDR2 from the germline V gene are SGHTA and FQGNSA. V dropped 2 bases and J dropped 3; count of bases not matched to a gene: 3. As DNA, the CDR3 is TGTGCCAGCAGCTTAAGCGGGAGTGTCTACGAGCAGTACTTC. Translating it yields CASSLSGSVYEQYF.

The chain is built from TRBV25-1 and TRBJ1-2; D remains unclear. V was trimmed by 2 bases and J by 2 bases, leaving 6 bases between them. The length of the CDR3 is 13 residues. Germline V lookup: CDR1 MGHDK, CDR2 SYGVNS. The CDR3 protein is CASSEGQNYGYTF. The CDR3 DNA is TGTGCCAGCAGTGAAGGGCAGAACTATGGCTACACCTTC.

The chain couples TRBV19 to TRBJ1-3; no firm D call. Looked up from germline, CDR1 is LNHDA and CDR2 is SQIVND (reference sequence). The CDR3 contains 13 residues. V gave up 6 bases and J gave up 4 bases, with 10 bases separating them. This CDR3 reads CASSAGSGNTIYF. The CDR3 DNA is TGTGCCAGTAGCGCGGGATCCGGAAACACCATATATTTT.

This clone was recorded a few times. Other DNA variants within this sample encode the same CDR3. This sequence joins TRBV7-3 and TRBJ2-1; the match to TRBD2 covers 10 bases. Trimming removed 6 bases from V and 0 bases from J; junction bases left unmatched: 2. The CDR3 is made up of 15 amino acids. Germline-derived CDR1 and CDR2 are SGHTA and FQGTGA. The chain's CDR3 is CASSPSGSSYNEQFF. The CDR3 bases are TGTGCCAGCAGTCCTAGCGGGAGCTCCTACAATGAGCAGTTCTTC.

This chain uses TRBV30 with TRBJ1-2; D gene uncertain. Trimming took off 0 bases at V and 2 bases at J, with 7 bases between the two ends. Per germline, CDR1 GTSNPN and CDR2 SVGIG (reference sequence). There are 13 residues in the CDR3. The CDR3 reads CAWSVALNYGYTF. In nucleotides, the CDR3 is TGTGCCTGGAGTGTAGCACTGAACTATGGCTACACCTTC.

J is TRBJ2-5 and V is TRBV6-5; 10 bases are a match to TRBD2. Germline V CDR1 and CDR2: MNHEY, SVGAGI. CDR3 size: 16 residues. The J segment lost 4 bases and the V segment lost 0 bases, leaving 5 bases of the junction unmatched. The CDR3 is CASSYSSASGRETQYF. The CDR3 DNA sequence: TGTGCCAGCAGTTACTCGTCGGCTAGCGGGAGAGAGACCCAGTACTTC.

This chain connects TRBV6-1 to TRBJ2-4; 8 bases line up with TRBD2. The V gene's germline CDR1 is MNHNS and CDR2 SASEGT. The CDR3 extends over 18 amino acids. V dropped 1 base and J dropped 0; count of bases not matched to a gene: 8. CDR3 loop: CASSEGGLAHLAKNIQYF. The CDR3, as DNA: TGTGCCAGCAGTGAAGGAGGACTAGCTCATCTAGCCAAAAACATTCAGTACTTC.

J is TRBJ2-1 and V is TRBV12-3 or TRBV12-4; D unresolved. The CDR3 runs to 11 residues. Trimming removed 6 bases from V and 10 bases from J, with 10 bases in between. CDR3 amino acids: CASSQSREQFF. CDR3 DNA sequence: TGTGCCAGCAGCCAATCCCGGGAGCAGTTCTTC.

The chain carries TRBV28 and TRBJ1-5; 10 bases align to TRBD1. With 5 bases clipped from V and 9 bases from J, the junction kept 7 bases outside the gene matches. This CDR3 is 14 amino acids long. Germline-derived CDR1 and CDR2 are MDHEN and SYDVKM. The CDR3 sequence: CASSAGQGVWPQHF. CDR3 nucleotides: TGTGCCAGCAGTGCCGGACAGGGGGTCTGGCCCCAGCATTTT.